Described below is a single T cell receptor beta chain sequence and its context. The germline CDR1 and CDR2 sequences are SGHVS and FQNEAQ. The CDR3 is 15 residues long. Trimming cost V 1 base and J 7 bases; bases outside gene matches: 6. The data stem from a study of identical twins. TCRdb independently ran MiXCR on the 5' RACE reads; one entry per CDR3 protein. Found here are about 900,000 distinct CDR3 sequences, more than 9% of them singletons; the top ten hold around 1.6%. These same data were also listed under a study on yellow fever vaccine responses in identical twins.

The chain recombines TRBV7-8 with TRBJ2-5; 10 bases line up with TRBD2. This receptor was taken from a woman aged 18-29 years in good health. The sample taken for sequencing was PBMCs. The CDR3 DNA reads TGTGCCAGCAGCTTAGTTCTAGCGGGGGTGTGGACCCAGTACTTC. Translation gives CASSLVLAGVWTQYF.